Below, 18 T cell receptor beta chains from the same sample are listed, as sequenced in a study of cytomegalovirus exposure and HLA in healthy donors (TCRdb year 2017). Libraries were built with the immunoSEQ multiplex PCR assay. The multiplex PCR relied on a mix of 60 forward primers for TCR Vbeta segments and 13 reverse primers for TCR Jbeta segments. TCRdb stores this immuneACCESS table with in-frame sequences only. Part of the clones is absent; in the studies checked, under half of the shortfall reflects unresolved V genes, and no reason is known for the rest. The sample table contains 170,000 or so clones; only one count was recorded for more than 80% of them. Under 0.8% of the sample rests with the top ten. Sequencing input: PBMCs. These receptors originate from a boy aged 5-17 years in good health and CMV-seronegative.

The chain carries TRBV5-6 and TRBJ1-1; 8 bases are shared with TRBD1. The CDR3 has 14 amino acids. The ends lost 4 bases at V and 1 base at J; junction bases unmatched: 3. Germline V gene sequence: CDR1 SGHDT, CDR2 YYEEEE. CDR3 DNA: TGTGCCAGCAGCCCCGGACAGGGGAACACTGAAGCTTTCTTT. It is translated as CASSPGQGNTEAFF.

This chain joins TRBV6-5 and TRBJ2-7; D perhaps matches TRBD1 (6 bases). Trimming shortened V by 0 bases and J by 4 bases, and 13 bases separated the two germline ends. The CDR3 is 15 amino acids. Per the germline V gene, CDR1 is MNHEY and CDR2 is SVGAGI. CDR3 DNA sequence: TGTGCCAGCAGTTACTCCGGCAGGGGAAGGTACGAGCAGTACTTC. It codes for CASSYSGRGRYEQYF.

This clone occurred once. The chain employs TRBV30 and TRBJ1-1; maybe TRBD1 (5 bases). V was pared by 2 bases and J by 4 bases, with 11 bases between. The CDR3 covers 13 residues. Germline V lookup: CDR1 GTSNPN, CDR2 SVGIG (reference sequence). CDR3: CAWSIRRGTEAFF. In DNA form, the CDR3 reads TGTGCCTGGAGTATTCGAAGGGGCACTGAAGCTTTCTTT.

The chain combines TRBV7-3 with TRBJ2-7, with 9 bases fitting TRBD2. Germline values: CDR1 SGHTA, CDR2 FQGTGA. The V segment lost 4 bases and the J segment 7 bases; nucleotides outside the gene matches: 26. This CDR3 is built from 20 residues. The CDR3 here is CASSSLHPRPSGAGAGEQYF. DNA for the CDR3: TGTGCCAGCAGCTCCCTACACCCGCGGCCTAGCGGGGCGGGTGCGGGTGAGCAGTACTTC.

V is TRBV21-1 and J is TRBJ2-3; the tabulated D call, TRBD2, remains unverified against the DNA. TRBV21-1 is assigned pseudogene status. The CDR3 runs 18 residues. The CDR3, as DNA: TGTGCCAGCAGCAAAGTAAGGCTAGCGGGCCCGAGCACAGATACGCAGTATTTT. Protein: CASSKVRLAGPSTDTQYF.

This clone was counted only a few times. The V call is TRBV6-5, the J call TRBJ2-5; D possibly corresponds to TRBD2 (6 bases). The CDR3 sequence is 13 residues long. Trimming pared 8 bases from V and 5 bases from J, leaving 15 bases between. CDR1 is MNHEY, CDR2 SVGAGI, per germline. CDR3 nucleotides: TGTGCCAGCTCCTTAGCGGAGACGGAGACCCAGTACTTC. Amino acids: CASSLAETETQYF.

V gene TRBV5-4 combines with J gene TRBJ1-1; D unclear. V gave up 6 bases and J gave up 0 bases, with 15 bases separating them. Germline V gene data show CDR1 as SGHNT and CDR2 as YYREEE (reference sequence). The CDR3 covers 15 residues. CDR3 sequence (DNA): TGTGCCAGCACCCAGGTGGTGGGTATGAACACTGAAGCTTTCTTT. Protein: CASTQVVGMNTEAFF.

The chain couples TRBV7-2 to TRBJ2-7; D perhaps matches TRBD1 (6 bases). V dropped 5 bases and J dropped 2 bases, with 16 bases sitting between them. The CDR3 loop spans 15 amino acids. Germline V gene sequence: CDR1 SGHTA, CDR2 FQGNSA. CDR3: CASSQSGTPAYEQYF. The CDR3 nucleotides read TGTGCCAGCAGCCAATCCGGGACACCAGCCTACGAGCAGTACTTC.

The rearrangement joins TRBV5-6 to TRBJ1-2; no clear D gene. CDR1 is SGHDT, CDR2 YYEEEE, per germline. The length of the CDR3 is 15 residues. V shed 0 bases and J shed 7 bases, with 16 bases lying between them. The CDR3 DNA reads as TGTGCCAGCAGCTTGGGCCCAACAGAGAGACGTGGCTACACCTTC. Protein product: CASSLGPTERRGYTF.

The V and J genes are TRBV5-6 and TRBJ2-5; the D gene is possibly TRBD2 (6 bases). Germline CDR1 is SGHDT and CDR2 is YYEEEE. The germline V and J ends were trimmed by 5 bases and 5 bases, with 16 bases remaining between them. CDR3 size: 14 residues. Here the CDR3 reads CASRPWPGEETQYF. The CDR3 DNA is TGTGCCAGCAGACCCTGGCCGGGAGAGGAGACCCAGTACTTC.

This clone was observed a single time. The chain joins TRBV5-1 to TRBJ1-4; tentatively, D is TRBD1 (5 bases). Between the trimmed V and J ends, which lost 0 bases and 2 bases, there was a span of 8 bases. Germline lookup yields CDR1 SGHRS and CDR2 YFSETQ. This CDR3 comprises 15 residues. The CDR3 sequence: CASSLGAGTNEKLFF. CDR3 bases: TGCGCCAGCAGCTTGGGGGCAGGGACTAATGAAAAACTGTTTTTT.

The chain joins TRBV5-1 to TRBJ1-1; possibly TRBD1 for D (5 bases). Trimming took 3 bases from V and 2 from J, leaving 14 bases between them. The CDR3 totals 15 residues. In germline, CDR1 is SGHRS, CDR2 YFSETQ. CDR3 in amino acids: CASSWEGRTNTEAFF. As DNA, the CDR3 is TGCGCCAGCAGCTGGGAGGGACGGACAAACACTGAAGCTTTCTTT. The variable domain in full, with the rest retrieved from reference TRBV5-1 and TRBJ1-1, is KAGVTQTPRYLIKTRGQQVTLSCSPISGHRSVSWYQQTPGQGLQFLFEYFSETQRNKGNFPGRFSGRQFSNSRSEMNVSTLELGDSALYLCASSWEGRTNTEAFFGQGTRLTVV.

The chain couples TRBV10-1 to TRBJ1-1; D is uncertain. This CDR3 is built from 13 residues. Germline CDR1 reads WNHNN; CDR2 reads SYGVQD (reference sequence). Trimming took off 2 bases at V and 2 bases at J, with 6 bases between the two ends. The CDR3 DNA reads TGCGCCAGCAGTGAGAACAGAAACACTGAAGCTTTCTTT. This encodes CASSENRNTEAFF.

The gene calls are TRBV20-1 and TRBJ1-2; D remains unclear. There are 11 residues in the CDR3. Per germline, CDR1 DFQATT and CDR2 SNEGSKA (reference sequence). With 1 base removed from V and 8 bases from J, the gap between germline ends came to 8 bases. The CDR3 loop is CSARGQQGYTF. In DNA form, the CDR3 reads TGCAGTGCTAGAGGACAACAGGGCTACACCTTC.

This clone was seen only once. V and J are TRBV6-1 and TRBJ2-7; weak D call: TRBD1 (6 bases). This CDR3 spans 15 amino acids. The germline gives CDR1 MNHNS, CDR2 SASEGT. The V gene lost 2 bases and the J gene lost 6 bases, with 17 bases spanning the gap. The CDR3 is CASSELRQGTSEQYF. CDR3 in DNA: TGTGCCAGCAGTGAATTGAGGCAGGGGACCAGCGAGCAGTACTTC.

The chain has TRBV11-2 and TRBJ2-7; tentative D call: TRBD1 (5 bases). Germline V CDR1 and CDR2: SGHAT, FQNNGV. The CDR3 has 16 residues. Trimming took 0 bases from V and 3 from J, leaving 15 bases between them. In DNA form, the CDR3 reads TGTGCCAGCAGCTTAGAACAGGCCGGATACAACTACGAGCAGTACTTC. The encoded protein is CASSLEQAGYNYEQYF.

This chain links TRBV10-3 with TRBJ2-7; 8 positions agree with TRBD1. Looked up from germline, CDR1 is ENHRY and CDR2 is SYGVKD. This CDR3 contains 14 residues. After removal of 7 bases from V and 5 bases from J, the junction contained 10 bases not matched to a gene. The CDR3 loop is CAITDAQGGNEQYF. CDR3 bases: TGTGCCATCACCGACGCACAGGGGGGCAACGAGCAGTACTTC.

The chain carries TRBV19 and TRBJ1-1; tentative D call: TRBD1 (6 bases). The CDR3 has 16 amino acids. CDR1 LNHDA and CDR2 SQIVND come from the germline V gene (reference sequence). The germline V and J ends were trimmed by 7 bases and 0 bases, with 18 bases remaining between them. The CDR3 spells CASTPTQGAMNTEAFF. In DNA, the CDR3 is TGTGCCAGTACACCGACACAGGGTGCCATGAACACTGAAGCTTTCTTT. Full variable domain (remainder filled in from reference TRBV19 and TRBJ1-1): DGGITQSPKYLFRKEGQNVTLSCEQNLNHDAMYWYRQDPGQGLRLIYYSQIVNDFQKGDIAEGYSVSREKKESFPLTVTSAQKNPTAFYLCASTPTQGAMNTEAFFGQGTRLTVV.